This entry concerns a single T cell receptor (beta chain). The antigen is unknown. The CDR3 runs 13 residues. Trimming pared 3 bases from V and 8 bases from J, leaving 13 bases between. Per germline, CDR1 MNHEY and CDR2 SVGAGI. The source of the sample is a study of post-analysis software for immune sequencing data. Whole-study context: Patients had relapsing-remitting, secondary progressive or progressive-relapsing multiple sclerosis; some lacked subtype. Broader study findings: Relative to controls, patients had roughly five TRBV segments at higher frequency, with TRBV5-6, TRBV5-1 and TRBV20-1 among these. Controls had significantly higher normalized Chao1 diversity than multiple sclerosis patients.

Unique-molecular-identifier-tagged TCR beta cDNA libraries were used. TCRdb re-called the PCR reads through MiXCR, storing one row per CDR3 protein. Among 820,000 or so distinct CDR3 sequences listed, about 53% were seen once. The material sequenced was blood. This receptor was identified in a girl between 5 and 17 years old with multiple sclerosis. The rearrangement links TRBV6-5 to TRBJ1-2; the D gene is possibly TRBD1 (6 bases). The CDR3 DNA follows: TGTGCCAGCAGTTATAAAGGACAGTGGGGCTACACCTTC. Protein: CASSYKGQWGYTF.